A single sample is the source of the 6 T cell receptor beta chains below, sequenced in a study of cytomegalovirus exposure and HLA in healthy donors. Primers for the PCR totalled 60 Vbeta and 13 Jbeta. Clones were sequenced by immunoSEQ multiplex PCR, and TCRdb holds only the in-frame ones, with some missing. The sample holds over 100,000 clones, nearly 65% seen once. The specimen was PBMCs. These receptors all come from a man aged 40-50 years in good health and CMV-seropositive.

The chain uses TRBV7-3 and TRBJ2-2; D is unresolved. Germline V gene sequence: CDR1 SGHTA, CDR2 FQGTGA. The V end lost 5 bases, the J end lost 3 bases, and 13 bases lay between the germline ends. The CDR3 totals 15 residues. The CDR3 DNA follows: TGTGCCAGCAGCCCAACCGGTCCGGACACCGGGGAGCTGTTTTTT. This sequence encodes CASSPTGPDTGELFF.

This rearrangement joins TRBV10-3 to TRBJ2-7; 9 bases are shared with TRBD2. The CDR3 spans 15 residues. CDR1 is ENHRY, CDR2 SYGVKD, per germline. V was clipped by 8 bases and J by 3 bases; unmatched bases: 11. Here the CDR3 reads CAIAASGVGGYEQYF. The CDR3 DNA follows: TGTGCCATCGCGGCTAGCGGGGTAGGGGGCTACGAGCAGTACTTC.

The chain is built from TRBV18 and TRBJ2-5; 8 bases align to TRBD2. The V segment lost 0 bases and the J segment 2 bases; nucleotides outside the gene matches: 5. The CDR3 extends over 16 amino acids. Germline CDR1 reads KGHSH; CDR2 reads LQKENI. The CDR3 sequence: CASSPPGGGPQETQYF. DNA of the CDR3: TGTGCCAGCTCACCACCGGGCGGGGGGCCTCAAGAGACCCAGTACTTC.

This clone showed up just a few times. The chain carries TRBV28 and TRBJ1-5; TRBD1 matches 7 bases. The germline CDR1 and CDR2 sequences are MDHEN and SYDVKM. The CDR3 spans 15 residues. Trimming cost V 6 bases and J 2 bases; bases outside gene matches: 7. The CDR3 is CASSLTTGGNQPQHF. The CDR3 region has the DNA TGTGCCAGCAGCCTGACCACAGGGGGCAATCAGCCCCAGCATTTT.

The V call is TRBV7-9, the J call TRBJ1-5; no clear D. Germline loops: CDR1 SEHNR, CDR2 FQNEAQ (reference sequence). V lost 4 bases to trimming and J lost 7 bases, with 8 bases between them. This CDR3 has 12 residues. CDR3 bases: TGTGCCAGCAGCTCCTCGGGGCAGCCCCAGCATTTT. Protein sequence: CASSSSGQPQHF.

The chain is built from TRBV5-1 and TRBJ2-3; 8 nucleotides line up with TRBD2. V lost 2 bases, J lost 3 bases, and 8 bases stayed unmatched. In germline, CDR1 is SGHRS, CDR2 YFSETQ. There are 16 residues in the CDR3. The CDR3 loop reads CASSFGNSGTTDTQYF. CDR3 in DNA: TGCGCCAGCAGCTTCGGAAATAGCGGGACAACAGATACGCAGTATTTT.